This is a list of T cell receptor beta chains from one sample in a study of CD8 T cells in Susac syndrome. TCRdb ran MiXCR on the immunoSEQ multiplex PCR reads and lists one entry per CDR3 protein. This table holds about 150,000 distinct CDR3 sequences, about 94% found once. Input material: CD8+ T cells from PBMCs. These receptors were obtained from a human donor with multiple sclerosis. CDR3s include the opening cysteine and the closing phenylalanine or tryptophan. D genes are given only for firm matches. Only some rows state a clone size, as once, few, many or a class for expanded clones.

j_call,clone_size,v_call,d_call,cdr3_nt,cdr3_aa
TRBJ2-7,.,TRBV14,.,TGTGCCAGCAGCCAAATGCGGAGGGACTACGAGCAGTACTTC,CASSQMRRDYEQYF
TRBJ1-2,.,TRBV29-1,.,TGCAGCGTTCCAGCTAACTATGGCTACACCTTC,CSVPANYGYTF
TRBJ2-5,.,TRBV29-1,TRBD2,TGCAGCGTTGAACCCCCGGGACTAGCGGGGAGGTATCAGCACTTC,CSVEPPGLAGRYQHF
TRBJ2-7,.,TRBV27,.,TGTGCCAGCAGTTTATTCGGACGAGAGCAGTACTTC,CASSLFGREQYF
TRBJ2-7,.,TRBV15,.,TGTGCCACCAGCAGAGAGTCAACGGTTCGAGGGGACGAGCAGTACTTC,CATSRESTVRGDEQYF
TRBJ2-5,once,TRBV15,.,TGTGCCACCAGCAGAGATCGGAATCAAGAGACCCAGTACTTC,CATSRDRNQETQYF
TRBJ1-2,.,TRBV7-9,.,TGTGCCAGCAGTGGTCTGCAGATCTATGGCTACACCTTC,CASSGLQIYGYTF
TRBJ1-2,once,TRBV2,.,TGTGCCAGCCGTGCAGGGGAGGGAGGCTACACCTTC,CASRAGEGGYTF
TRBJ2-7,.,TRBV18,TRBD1,TGTGCCAGCTCACCGGGATGGGCCGGGACAGGGAAGAACGAGCAGTACTTC,CASSPGWAGTGKNEQYF
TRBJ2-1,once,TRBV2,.,TGTGCCAGCAGAAACGGGCCCTACAATGAGCAGTTCTTC,CASRNGPYNEQFF
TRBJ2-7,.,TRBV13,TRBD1,TGTGCCAGCAGCTTAGGAAGGGGGACAGGGGTCCCCGAGCAGTACTTC,CASSLGRGTGVPEQYF
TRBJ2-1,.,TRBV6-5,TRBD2,TGTGCCAGCAGTTCTGGACTAGATTACAATGAGCAGTTCTTC,CASSSGLDYNEQFF
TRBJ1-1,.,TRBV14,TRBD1,TGTGCCAGCAGCCTCCAGGGGGCTCCGGGGGTTGAAGCTTTCTTT,CASSLQGAPGVEAFF
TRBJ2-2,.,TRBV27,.,TGTGCCAGCAGTTCCAGTGCCGGGAAAAACACCGGGGAGCTGTTTTTT,CASSSSAGKNTGELFF
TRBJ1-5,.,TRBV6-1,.,TGTGCCAGCAGGGCCCGTTCGGATAGCAATCAGCCCCAGCATTTT,CASRARSDSNQPQHF
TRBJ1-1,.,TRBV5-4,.,TGTGCCAGCAGCTGGAGGCGGGAGGCGTACACTGAAGCTTTCTTT,CASSWRREAYTEAFF
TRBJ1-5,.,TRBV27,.,TGTGCCAGCAGTCCGGGGAGGGAGAATCAGCCCCAGCATTTT,CASSPGRENQPQHF
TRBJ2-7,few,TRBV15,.,TGTGCCACCAGCAGAGATCGCTCCTACGAGCAGTACTTC,CATSRDRSYEQYF
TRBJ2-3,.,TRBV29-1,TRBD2,TGCAGCGTCTCCGGGACTAGAGCAGATACGCAGTATTTT,CSVSGTRADTQYF
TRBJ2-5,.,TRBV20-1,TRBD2,TGCAGTGCTGATGGGACTAGCGGGGACCCAGAGGAGACCCAGTACTTC,CSADGTSGDPEETQYF
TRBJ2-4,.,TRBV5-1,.,TGCGCCAGCAGCTTAGAGTCCCTAGCCAAAAACATTCAGTACTTC,CASSLESLAKNIQYF
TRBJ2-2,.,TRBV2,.,TGTGCCAGCAGTGAAGCTTACGGGGAGCTGTTTTTT,CASSEAYGELFF
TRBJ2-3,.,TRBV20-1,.,TGCAGTGCTAGAGATAAGCCGGGGGATACGCAGTATTTT,CSARDKPGDTQYF
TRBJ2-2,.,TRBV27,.,TGTGCCAGCAGTTCCGCCCGGACTTTCGCGAACACCGGGGAGCTGTTTTTT,CASSSARTFANTGELFF
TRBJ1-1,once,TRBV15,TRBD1,TGTGCCACCAGCAGGAACGACAGGGGAACTGAAGCTTTCTTT,CATSRNDRGTEAFF
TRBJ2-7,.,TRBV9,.,TGTGCCAGCAGCGAGGGGGGCGCGTCCGAGCAGTACTTC,CASSEGGASEQYF
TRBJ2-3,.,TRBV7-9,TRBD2,TGTGCCAGCAGCGGACTAGCGGGGGCAACAGAACTCACAGATACGCAGTATTTT,CASSGLAGATELTDTQYF
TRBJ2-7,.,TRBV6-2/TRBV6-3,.,TGTGCCAGCAGTACCGCGACAGAAGCCTACGAGCAGTACTTC,CASSTATEAYEQYF
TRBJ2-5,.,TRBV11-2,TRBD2,TGTGCCAGCAGCTTAGTTCCGGGACTAGCGGGGGGAACCCAAGAGACCCAGTACTTC,CASSLVPGLAGGTQETQYF
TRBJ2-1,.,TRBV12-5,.,TGTGCTAGTGGTCCGCCGACGGAATACAATGAGCAGTTCTTC,CASGPPTEYNEQFF
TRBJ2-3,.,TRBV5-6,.,TGTGCCAACCAGGACAGAGGGACAGATACGCAGTATTTT,CANQDRGTDTQYF
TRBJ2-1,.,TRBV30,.,TGTGCCTGGGAACCGATGAGCTCCTACAATGAGCAGTTCTTC,CAWEPMSSYNEQFF
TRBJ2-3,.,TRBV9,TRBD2,TGTGCCAGCAGCGCTTCAACTAGCGGCCTCACAGATACGCAGTATTTT,CASSASTSGLTDTQYF
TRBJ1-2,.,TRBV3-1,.,TGTGCCAGCAGCCAAGGTTCGTTAGGCAGGGATGGCTACACCTTC,CASSQGSLGRDGYTF
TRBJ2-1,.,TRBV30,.,TGTGCCTGGAGTGAAGACCCACATGTAGAGGGATACAATGAGCAGTTCTTC,CAWSEDPHVEGYNEQFF
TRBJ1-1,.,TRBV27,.,TGTGCCAGCAGTCTTATCCCCGGCTCCCTGAACACTGAAGCTTTCTTT,CASSLIPGSLNTEAFF
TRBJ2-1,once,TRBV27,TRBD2,TGTGCCAGCAGTTTCCAAGGACTAGCGGGGCTTTACAATGAGCAGTTCTTC,CASSFQGLAGLYNEQFF
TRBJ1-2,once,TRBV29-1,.,TGCAGCGTCCCTGCCCAGGGGTGGGGGTATGGCTACACCTTC,CSVPAQGWGYGYTF
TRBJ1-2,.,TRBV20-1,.,TGCAGTGCCGCTAACAGCGCCCGGTTAGGCTACACCTTC,CSAANSARLGYTF
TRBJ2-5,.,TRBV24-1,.,TGTGCCACCAGCCCAGGGTACCAAGAGACCCAGTACTTC,CATSPGYQETQYF
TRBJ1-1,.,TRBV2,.,TGTGCCAGAAGCCGCGCAGCAGCGAACACTGAAGCTTTCTTT,CARSRAAANTEAFF
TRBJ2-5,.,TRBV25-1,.,TGTGCCAGCAGTGAATCAGGGACCCAAGAGACCCAGTACTTC,CASSESGTQETQYF
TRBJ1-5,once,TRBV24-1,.,TGTGCCACCAGTGATACAGGGCGCAATCAGCCCCAGCATTTT,CATSDTGRNQPQHF
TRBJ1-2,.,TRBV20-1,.,TGCAGTGCTATAAGCCCCAATGGCTACACCTTC,CSAISPNGYTF
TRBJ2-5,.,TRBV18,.,TGTGCCAGCTCACCAGGTTCAGATCAAGAGACCCAGTACTTC,CASSPGSDQETQYF
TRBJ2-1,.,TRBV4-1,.,TGCGCCAGCAGCCAAGTTTTGGGGTCATCCTACAATGAGCAGTTCTTC,CASSQVLGSSYNEQFF
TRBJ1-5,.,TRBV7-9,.,TGTGCCAGCGGGCGGGACAGCAATCAGCCCCAGCATTTT,CASGRDSNQPQHF
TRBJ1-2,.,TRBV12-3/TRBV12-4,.,TGTGCCAGCAGTTTAGACGTTGGTGACTATGGCTACACCTTC,CASSLDVGDYGYTF
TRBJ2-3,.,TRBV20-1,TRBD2,TGCAGTGCTAGCGTCGCGGGGGGAATATGGGGCACAGATACGCAGTATTTT,CSASVAGGIWGTDTQYF
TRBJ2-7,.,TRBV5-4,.,TGTGCCAGCAGCGACCAAATTCGTCCCTACGAGCAGTACTTC,CASSDQIRPYEQYF
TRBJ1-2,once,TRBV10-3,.,TGTGCCATCAGTGAGTTGAGCGGGAACTATGGCTACACCTTC,CAISELSGNYGYTF
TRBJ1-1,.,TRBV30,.,TGTGCCTGGAGCTCCGGGCCCCAGACTGAAGCTTTCTTT,CAWSSGPQTEAFF
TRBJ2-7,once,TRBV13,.,TGTGCCAGCAGCCTGGAGAATGACTACGAGCAGTACTTC,CASSLENDYEQYF
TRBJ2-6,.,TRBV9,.,TGTGCCAGCAGCGTAGATCCCCGCTCTGGGGCCAACGTCCTGACTTTC,CASSVDPRSGANVLTF
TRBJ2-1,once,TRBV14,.,TGTGCCAGCAGGGCAGGGTTAAGAAACAATGAGCAGTTCTTC,CASRAGLRNNEQFF
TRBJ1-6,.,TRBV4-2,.,TGTGCCAGCAGCCAGGCCTGGGGAGGTAACTCACCCCTCCACTTT,CASSQAWGGNSPLHF
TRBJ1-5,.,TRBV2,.,TGTGCCAGCAGTGAAGCGCGGGTAAGGAGCCAGCCCCAGCATTTT,CASSEARVRSQPQHF